These T cell receptor beta chains were read from a single sample in a study of blood T cell repertoires in COVID-19. Produced via immunoSEQ multiplex PCR; TCRdb's table is partial and in-frame only. Among more than 80,000 clones, roughly 78% were seen once, and the ten largest hold approximately 6.7%. Sequencing was done on a sample of peripheral blood. These receptors were collected from a man in his fifties with active or convalescent COVID-19. Both conserved end residues are part of each CDR3. D genes are given only for firm matches. Only some rows state a clone size, as once, few, many or a class for expanded clones.

d_call: .; clone_size: .; j_call: TRBJ1-5; v_call: TRBV10-2; cdr3_aa: CASSEGKNQPQHF; cdr3_nt: TGCGCCAGCAGTGAGGGCAAAAATCAGCCCCAGCATTTT
d_call: .; clone_size: .; j_call: TRBJ1-1; v_call: TRBV11-3; cdr3_aa: CASSLAGYTEAFF; cdr3_nt: TGTGCCAGCAGCTTAGCAGGGTACACTGAAGCTTTCTTT
d_call: TRBD1; clone_size: once; j_call: TRBJ2-7; v_call: TRBV6-5; cdr3_aa: CASSSPGQGAYEQYF; cdr3_nt: TGTGCCAGCAGTTCTCCGGGACAGGGCGCATACGAGCAGTACTTC
d_call: TRBD2; clone_size: .; j_call: TRBJ2-2; v_call: TRBV2; cdr3_aa: CASSRGVGELFF; cdr3_nt: TGTGCCAGCAGCCGGGGGGTCGGGGAGCTGTTTTTT
d_call: .; clone_size: few; j_call: TRBJ1-1; v_call: TRBV28; cdr3_aa: CASSFRGNTEAFF; cdr3_nt: TGTGCCAGCAGTTTTAGGGGGAACACTGAAGCTTTCTTT
d_call: TRBD1; clone_size: few; j_call: TRBJ1-5; v_call: TRBV5-1; cdr3_aa: CASSPGGSNQPQHF; cdr3_nt: TGCGCCAGCAGCCCAGGGGGAAGCAATCAGCCCCAGCATTTT
d_call: .; clone_size: .; j_call: TRBJ2-2; v_call: TRBV2; cdr3_aa: CASSAQGGTGELFF; cdr3_nt: TGTGCCAGCAGTGCACAGGGTGGGACCGGGGAGCTGTTTTTT
d_call: .; clone_size: .; j_call: TRBJ1-1; v_call: TRBV28; cdr3_aa: CASSKQRGGAEAFF; cdr3_nt: TGTGCCAGCAGTAAGCAGCGGGGGGGGGCTGAAGCTTTCTTT
d_call: .; clone_size: .; j_call: TRBJ1-2; v_call: TRBV28; cdr3_aa: CASSSPSPTISTYGYTF; cdr3_nt: TGTGCCAGCAGTTCCCCCTCCCCTACCATATCCACTTATGGCTACACCTTC
d_call: TRBD1; clone_size: few; j_call: TRBJ2-1; v_call: TRBV27; cdr3_aa: CASRTTGGYNEQFF; cdr3_nt: TGTGCCAGCAGGACGACAGGGGGTTACAATGAGCAGTTCTTC
d_call: TRBD1; clone_size: few; j_call: TRBJ1-1; v_call: TRBV3-1/TRBV3-2; cdr3_aa: CASSPRQGAAAFF; cdr3_nt: TGTGCCAGCAGCCCGCGACAGGGCGCGGCAGCTTTCTTT
d_call: .; clone_size: .; j_call: TRBJ1-3; v_call: TRBV2; cdr3_aa: CASRAALGLGNTIYF; cdr3_nt: TGTGCCAGCAGGGCCGCGTTGGGCTTGGGAAACACCATATATTTT
d_call: .; clone_size: .; j_call: TRBJ1-5; v_call: TRBV5-1; cdr3_aa: CASSSGQLNQPQHF; cdr3_nt: TGCGCCAGCAGCTCCGGACAGCTAAATCAGCCCCAGCATTTT
d_call: TRBD1; clone_size: .; j_call: TRBJ1-2; v_call: TRBV19; cdr3_aa: CASTTDRGTYGYTF; cdr3_nt: TGTGCCAGTACCACGGACAGGGGTACCTATGGCTACACCTTC
d_call: .; clone_size: few; j_call: TRBJ2-7; v_call: TRBV3-1/TRBV3-2; cdr3_aa: CASSQVSYEQYF; cdr3_nt: TGTGCCAGCAGCCAAGTGAGTTACGAGCAGTACTTC
d_call: .; clone_size: few; j_call: TRBJ2-1; v_call: TRBV28; cdr3_aa: CASSSSGHVEQFF; cdr3_nt: TGTGCCAGCAGTTCCTCGGGACACGTTGAGCAGTTCTTC
d_call: TRBD1; clone_size: .; j_call: TRBJ2-3; v_call: TRBV19; cdr3_aa: CASSNGQGGSDTQYF; cdr3_nt: TGTGCCAGTAGTAACGGACAGGGGGGATCAGATACGCAGTATTTT
d_call: .; clone_size: .; j_call: TRBJ2-2; v_call: TRBV5-5; cdr3_aa: CASSLSSGAGELFF; cdr3_nt: TGTGCCAGCAGCTTGTCGTCAGGGGCCGGGGAGCTGTTTTTT
d_call: TRBD1; clone_size: .; j_call: TRBJ1-5; v_call: TRBV28; cdr3_aa: CASRNTGEQSNQPQHF; cdr3_nt: TGTGCCAGCAGGAATACAGGGGAACAGAGCAATCAGCCCCAGCATTTT
d_call: TRBD1; clone_size: .; j_call: TRBJ2-4; v_call: TRBV18; cdr3_aa: CASSPPTGLAKNIQYF; cdr3_nt: TGTGCCAGCTCACCACCGACAGGGTTAGCCAAAAACATTCAGTACTTC
d_call: TRBD2; clone_size: .; j_call: TRBJ2-5; v_call: TRBV15; cdr3_aa: CATSRASGFQETQYF; cdr3_nt: TGTGCCACCAGCCGGGCTAGCGGTTTCCAAGAGACCCAGTACTTC
d_call: .; clone_size: .; j_call: TRBJ1-2; v_call: TRBV11-2; cdr3_aa: CASSSGTLGYTF; cdr3_nt: TGTGCCAGCAGCTCCGGGACATTGGGCTACACCTTC
d_call: TRBD2; clone_size: .; j_call: TRBJ2-5; v_call: TRBV7-6; cdr3_aa: CASSGYGGAVETQYF; cdr3_nt: TGTGCCAGCAGCGGGTACGGGGGGGCCGTCGAGACCCAGTACTTC
d_call: TRBD1; clone_size: .; j_call: TRBJ1-6; v_call: TRBV10-1; cdr3_aa: CASSPGTDYSPLHF; cdr3_nt: TGCGCCAGCAGTCCCGGGACAGATTATTCACCCCTCCACTTT
d_call: .; clone_size: .; j_call: TRBJ2-7; v_call: TRBV10-3; cdr3_aa: CAISAGYEQYF; cdr3_nt: TGTGCCATCAGTGCGGGTTACGAGCAGTACTTC
d_call: .; clone_size: few; j_call: TRBJ2-2; v_call: TRBV14; cdr3_aa: CASSPLQGLSNTGELFF; cdr3_nt: TGTGCCAGCAGCCCTCTCCAGGGGTTATCGAACACCGGGGAGCTGTTTTTT
d_call: TRBD1; clone_size: once; j_call: TRBJ2-5; v_call: TRBV7-9; cdr3_aa: CASSLAQTGQETQYF; cdr3_nt: TGTGCCAGCAGCCTAGCCCAGACAGGGCAAGAGACCCAGTACTTC
d_call: TRBD2; clone_size: .; j_call: TRBJ2-7; v_call: TRBV27; cdr3_aa: CASSLSGGSKQYF; cdr3_nt: TGTGCCAGCAGTTTATCGGGAGGGAGCAAGCAGTACTTC
d_call: TRBD1; clone_size: .; j_call: TRBJ1-2; v_call: TRBV29-1; cdr3_aa: CSVLTGSDGYTF; cdr3_nt: TGCAGCGTTTTGACAGGGAGTGATGGCTACACCTTC
d_call: TRBD1; clone_size: .; j_call: TRBJ1-2; v_call: TRBV19; cdr3_aa: CASSETGANYGYTF; cdr3_nt: TGTGCCAGTAGTGAGACAGGGGCTAACTATGGCTACACCTTC
d_call: TRBD1; clone_size: .; j_call: TRBJ1-2; v_call: TRBV6-5; cdr3_aa: CASSYSGTGINYGYTF; cdr3_nt: TGTGCCAGCAGTTACTCGGGGACAGGAATTAACTATGGCTACACCTTC
d_call: TRBD1; clone_size: .; j_call: TRBJ1-2; v_call: TRBV19; cdr3_aa: CASSSGGGSYGYTF; cdr3_nt: TGTGCCAGTAGTAGCGGAGGGGGCAGCTATGGCTACACCTTC
d_call: .; clone_size: .; j_call: TRBJ2-2; v_call: TRBV7-7; cdr3_aa: CASSPTTGETGELFF; cdr3_nt: TGTGCCAGCAGCCCAACGACAGGAGAAACCGGGGAGCTGTTTTTT
d_call: TRBD1; clone_size: .; j_call: TRBJ2-2; v_call: TRBV11-3; cdr3_aa: CASSAGQGSGELFF; cdr3_nt: TGTGCCAGCAGCGCGGGACAGGGAAGCGGGGAGCTGTTTTTT
d_call: .; clone_size: .; j_call: TRBJ1-6; v_call: TRBV6-5; cdr3_aa: CASGPQENSPLHF; cdr3_nt: TGTGCCAGCGGGCCACAGGAGAATTCACCCCTCCACTTT
d_call: TRBD1; clone_size: .; j_call: TRBJ2-3; v_call: TRBV10-3; cdr3_aa: CAISQGQGGPDTQYF; cdr3_nt: TGTGCCATCAGCCAGGGACAGGGAGGCCCAGATACGCAGTATTTT
d_call: .; clone_size: .; j_call: TRBJ2-2; v_call: TRBV6-5; cdr3_aa: CASSYAESSGELFF; cdr3_nt: TGTGCCAGCAGTTATGCCGAGAGTTCCGGGGAGCTGTTTTTT
d_call: TRBD2; clone_size: .; j_call: TRBJ2-1; v_call: TRBV27; cdr3_aa: CASQDGGAHEQFF; cdr3_nt: TGTGCCAGCCAGGACGGGGGGGCCCACGAGCAGTTCTTC
d_call: .; clone_size: few; j_call: TRBJ1-5; v_call: TRBV6-5; cdr3_aa: CASRGYGNQPQHF; cdr3_nt: TGTGCCAGCAGGGGCTACGGCAATCAGCCCCAGCATTTT